The entry below describes one T cell receptor beta chain. Its antigen is as yet unknown. The data are from a study of cytomegalovirus exposure and HLA in healthy donors. Overall study: Early released data comprised some 91 million unique TCRs from HLA-typed donors. Study findings and constraints: Across donors, presence/absence analyses took sequencing depth to be roughly uniform. Among immune exposure information, only CMV serostatus was available.

V lost 3 bases, J lost 0 bases, and 3 bases stayed unmatched. The CDR3 runs to 14 residues. Germline V gene sequence: CDR1 SGDLS, CDR2 YYNGEE. The PCR was carried out with 60 Vbeta primers and 13 Jbeta primers. Per the original methods: Later work found 80 million or so unique TCR beta chains, with 10 million to 14 million shared. Data came from immunoSEQ multiplex PCR; TCRdb stores just in-frame clones and leaves some out. V, J and clone size reflect that table, while D and trimming were determined from the DNA. The sample carries roughly 110,000 clones, roughly 80% recorded once. This receptor was obtained from a female donor in good health and CMV-seronegative. The chain joins TRBV9 to TRBJ2-7, with 7 bases identical to TRBD2. Sequencing was done on a sample of PBMCs. The DNA for the CDR3 is TGTGCCAGCAGCGGGGGGACTACCTCCTACGAGCAGTACTTC. Translating it yields CASSGGTTSYEQYF. Drawing the rest from reference TRBV9 and TRBJ2-7, the complete variable domain is DSGVTQTPKHLITATGQRVTLRCSPRSGDLSVYWYQQSLDQGLQFLIQYYNGEERAKGNILERFSAQQFPDLHSELNLSSLELGDSALYFCASSGGTTSYEQYFGPGTRLTVT.